These T cell receptor beta chains were read from a single sample in a study of blood T cell repertoires in COVID-19. Assay used: immunoSEQ multiplex PCR; TCRdb lists only in-frame clones, some missing. The sample records about 110,000 clones, around 88% being singletons. The sequencing sample was made of peripheral blood. Every receptor here comes from a man aged 45-65 years with active or convalescent COVID-19. Both conserved end residues are part of each CDR3. The D gene is left open where the match is weak. Size tells how often a clone was seen (once, few, many) or the class of an expanded clone, and some rows leave it out.

v_gene: TRBV10-3
d_gene: .
abundance: .
j_gene: TRBJ1-1
CDR3aa: CAIQAVLNTEAFF
CDR3nt: TGTGCCATCCAGGCCGTACTGAACACTGAAGCTTTCTTT

v_gene: TRBV3-1/TRBV3-2
d_gene: TRBD1
abundance: .
j_gene: TRBJ1-3
CDR3aa: CASSRGQAVGNTIYF
CDR3nt: TGTGCCAGCAGCCGGGGACAGGCAGTAGGAAACACCATATATTTT

v_gene: TRBV6-4
d_gene: .
abundance: .
j_gene: TRBJ1-5
CDR3aa: CASSDSGSADQPQHF
CDR3nt: TGTGCCAGCAGTGACTCCGGGAGCGCCGATCAGCCCCAGCATTTT

v_gene: TRBV5-4
d_gene: TRBD1
abundance: .
j_gene: TRBJ2-1
CDR3aa: CASSRDRGYNEQFF
CDR3nt: TGTGCCAGCAGCCGGGACAGGGGGTACAATGAGCAGTTCTTC

v_gene: TRBV4-1
d_gene: TRBD2
abundance: .
j_gene: TRBJ2-3
CDR3aa: CASSQAPQVAAGGTDTQYF
CDR3nt: TGCGCCAGCAGCCAGGCTCCACAGGTAGCAGCCGGGGGGACAGATACGCAGTATTTT

v_gene: TRBV5-6
d_gene: TRBD1
abundance: .
j_gene: TRBJ1-1
CDR3aa: CASSLEDRATEAFF
CDR3nt: TGTGCCAGCAGCTTGGAGGACAGGGCCACTGAAGCTTTCTTT

v_gene: TRBV30
d_gene: .
abundance: .
j_gene: TRBJ1-3
CDR3aa: CAWGVEDSGNTIYF
CDR3nt: TGTGCCTGGGGAGTGGAGGACTCTGGAAACACCATATATTTT

v_gene: TRBV28
d_gene: TRBD2
abundance: .
j_gene: TRBJ2-7
CDR3aa: CASQPRILAGGSYEQYF
CDR3nt: TGTGCCAGCCAGCCTCGTATCCTAGCGGGAGGATCCTACGAGCAGTACTTC

v_gene: TRBV6-5
d_gene: TRBD1
abundance: .
j_gene: TRBJ2-1
CDR3aa: CASRYGQGVPNEQFF
CDR3nt: TGTGCCAGCAGGTACGGGCAGGGGGTACCCAATGAGCAGTTCTTC

v_gene: TRBV10-2
d_gene: TRBD1
abundance: .
j_gene: TRBJ1-5
CDR3aa: CASNDRGPNQPQHF
CDR3nt: TGCGCCAGCAACGACAGGGGTCCCAATCAGCCCCAGCATTTT

v_gene: TRBV29-1
d_gene: .
abundance: .
j_gene: TRBJ2-7
CDR3aa: CSVMRAPGRSSYEQYF
CDR3nt: TGCAGCGTCATGAGGGCCCCTGGCCGCAGCTCCTACGAGCAGTACTTC

v_gene: TRBV3-1/TRBV3-2
d_gene: .
abundance: .
j_gene: TRBJ2-7
CDR3aa: CASSQEIVPGTSEQYF
CDR3nt: TGTGCCAGCAGCCAAGAAATTGTCCCGGGTACCTCCGAGCAGTACTTC

v_gene: TRBV28
d_gene: .
abundance: .
j_gene: TRBJ1-1
CDR3aa: CASFSPGTPGPEAFF
CDR3nt: TGTGCCTCCTTCTCCCCCGGGACTCCGGGCCCTGAAGCTTTCTTT

v_gene: TRBV28
d_gene: TRBD1
abundance: .
j_gene: TRBJ1-6
CDR3aa: CASSRTGGGSPLHF
CDR3nt: TGTGCCAGCAGTCGGACAGGGGGCGGTTCACCCCTCCACTTT

v_gene: TRBV28
d_gene: TRBD2
abundance: .
j_gene: TRBJ2-1
CDR3aa: CASRLAGAKYNEQFF
CDR3nt: TGTGCCAGCAGACTAGCGGGAGCCAAATACAATGAGCAGTTCTTC

v_gene: TRBV28
d_gene: .
abundance: .
j_gene: TRBJ1-3
CDR3aa: CASSLSGAGNTIYF
CDR3nt: TGTGCCAGCAGTTTATCCGGGGCTGGAAACACCATATATTTT

v_gene: TRBV3-1/TRBV3-2
d_gene: TRBD2
abundance: .
j_gene: TRBJ2-1
CDR3aa: CASSQNSGSYQFF
CDR3nt: TGTGCCAGCAGCCAAAATAGCGGGAGTTATCAGTTCTTC

v_gene: TRBV11-2
d_gene: TRBD2
abundance: .
j_gene: TRBJ2-6
CDR3aa: CASSLRGSHSSGANVLTF
CDR3nt: TGTGCCAGCAGCCTGCGGGGGAGCCACAGCTCTGGGGCCAACGTCCTGACTTTC

v_gene: TRBV19
d_gene: .
abundance: .
j_gene: TRBJ1-1
CDR3aa: CASSRGNTEAFF
CDR3nt: TGTGCCAGTTCCAGGGGGAACACTGAAGCTTTCTTT

v_gene: TRBV10-1
d_gene: .
abundance: few
j_gene: TRBJ2-2
CDR3aa: CASAQVGTGELFF
CDR3nt: TGCGCCAGCGCCCAGGTTGGCACCGGGGAGCTGTTTTTT

v_gene: TRBV11-2
d_gene: TRBD2
abundance: .
j_gene: TRBJ2-1
CDR3aa: CASSRGLAGGSEQFF
CDR3nt: TGTGCCAGCAGCCGCGGACTAGCGGGAGGATCTGAGCAGTTCTTC

v_gene: TRBV7-9
d_gene: .
abundance: .
j_gene: TRBJ1-6
CDR3aa: CASSFRTELPLHF
CDR3nt: TGTGCCAGCAGCTTCCGGACAGAATTACCCCTCCACTTT

v_gene: TRBV3-1/TRBV3-2
d_gene: TRBD2
abundance: .
j_gene: TRBJ2-3
CDR3aa: CASSQRLAGGPGTDTQYF
CDR3nt: TGTGCCAGCAGCCAACGATTAGCGGGAGGGCCTGGCACAGATACGCAGTATTTT

v_gene: TRBV5-5
d_gene: .
abundance: once
j_gene: TRBJ2-7
CDR3aa: CASSFGGSEQYF
CDR3nt: TGTGCCAGCAGCTTCGGCGGGTCCGAGCAGTACTTC

v_gene: TRBV7-9
d_gene: TRBD1
abundance: .
j_gene: TRBJ1-4
CDR3aa: CASSFLSLYDRENEKLFF
CDR3nt: TGTGCCAGCAGCTTCCTCTCTCTATACGACAGGGAGAATGAAAAACTGTTTTTT

v_gene: TRBV2
d_gene: .
abundance: .
j_gene: TRBJ2-7
CDR3aa: CASSEALWGAYEQYF
CDR3nt: TGTGCCAGCAGTGAAGCGCTATGGGGCGCCTACGAGCAGTACTTC

v_gene: TRBV10-3
d_gene: TRBD1
abundance: .
j_gene: TRBJ2-7
CDR3aa: CAISEDRESYEQYF
CDR3nt: TGTGCCATCAGTGAAGACAGGGAGTCCTACGAGCAGTACTTC

v_gene: TRBV12-3/TRBV12-4
d_gene: .
abundance: few
j_gene: TRBJ1-1
CDR3aa: CASRQGNTEAFF
CDR3nt: TGTGCCAGCAGGCAGGGGAACACTGAAGCTTTCTTT

v_gene: TRBV10-3
d_gene: TRBD1
abundance: .
j_gene: TRBJ2-7
CDR3aa: CAIGRGQGTNEQYF
CDR3nt: TGTGCCATCGGTAGGGGACAGGGGACGAACGAGCAGTACTTC

v_gene: TRBV30
d_gene: .
abundance: .
j_gene: TRBJ2-5
CDR3aa: CAWTLLQETQYF
CDR3nt: TGTGCCTGGACCCTCCTGCAAGAGACCCAGTACTTC

v_gene: TRBV27
d_gene: TRBD1
abundance: .
j_gene: TRBJ1-1
CDR3aa: CASSLGQANTEAFF
CDR3nt: TGTGCCAGCAGTTTAGGACAGGCGAACACTGAAGCTTTCTTT

v_gene: TRBV15
d_gene: .
abundance: .
j_gene: TRBJ2-1
CDR3aa: CATSREDLSYNEQFF
CDR3nt: TGTGCCACCAGCAGAGAGGACTTATCCTACAATGAGCAGTTCTTC

v_gene: TRBV28
d_gene: TRBD2
abundance: .
j_gene: TRBJ2-7
CDR3aa: CASRKWTSGSGEQYF
CDR3nt: TGTGCCAGCAGGAAATGGACTAGCGGGAGTGGCGAGCAGTACTTC

v_gene: TRBV27
d_gene: TRBD1
abundance: once
j_gene: TRBJ2-7
CDR3aa: CASSYGTGFMSSYEQYF
CDR3nt: TGTGCCAGCAGTTATGGGACAGGATTTATGAGCTCCTACGAGCAGTACTTC

v_gene: TRBV2
d_gene: .
abundance: .
j_gene: TRBJ2-1
CDR3aa: CASSPRLVDNEQFF
CDR3nt: TGTGCCAGCAGTCCTCGACTAGTCGACAATGAGCAGTTCTTC

v_gene: TRBV27
d_gene: TRBD2
abundance: .
j_gene: TRBJ2-1
CDR3aa: CASSYIPGTSVYNEQFF
CDR3nt: TGTGCCAGCAGTTATATACCCGGGACTAGCGTCTACAATGAGCAGTTCTTC

v_gene: TRBV27
d_gene: TRBD1
abundance: .
j_gene: TRBJ2-1
CDR3aa: CASSLWDRVDNEQFF
CDR3nt: TGTGCCAGCAGTTTGTGGGACAGGGTCGACAATGAGCAGTTCTTC

v_gene: TRBV27
d_gene: TRBD2
abundance: few
j_gene: TRBJ2-7
CDR3aa: CASSPQREWDEQYF
CDR3nt: TGTGCCAGCAGTCCACAGCGGGAGTGGGACGAGCAGTACTTC

v_gene: TRBV6-2/TRBV6-3
d_gene: .
abundance: .
j_gene: TRBJ2-5
CDR3aa: CASSDRRLEETQYF
CDR3nt: TGTGCCAGCAGCGACAGGCGCCTAGAAGAGACCCAGTACTTC